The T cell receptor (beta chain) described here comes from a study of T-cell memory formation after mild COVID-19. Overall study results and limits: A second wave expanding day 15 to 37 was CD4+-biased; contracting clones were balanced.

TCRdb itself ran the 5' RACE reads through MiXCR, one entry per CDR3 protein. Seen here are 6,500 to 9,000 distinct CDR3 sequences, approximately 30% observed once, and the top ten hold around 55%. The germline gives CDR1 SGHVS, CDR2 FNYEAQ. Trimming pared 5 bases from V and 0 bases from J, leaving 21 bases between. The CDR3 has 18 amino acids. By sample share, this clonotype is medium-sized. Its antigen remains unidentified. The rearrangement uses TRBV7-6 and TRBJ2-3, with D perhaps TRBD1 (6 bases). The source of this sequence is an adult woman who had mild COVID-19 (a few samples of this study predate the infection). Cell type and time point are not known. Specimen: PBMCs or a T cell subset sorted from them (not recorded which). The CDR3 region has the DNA TGTGCCAGCAGCGTAACCCAAGAGGACAGCGCTAGCACAGATACGCAGTATTTT. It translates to CASSVTQEDSASTDTQYF.